Sequencing of this T cell receptor (beta chain) was carried out in a study of cytomegalovirus exposure and HLA in healthy donors. The CDR3 runs to 15 residues. Germline CDR1 reads SNHLY; CDR2 reads FYNNEI. J lost 0 bases, V lost 7 bases, and 9 bases had no gene match. Assay: immunoSEQ multiplex PCR; the TCRdb copy retains only in-frame clones and omits some. This sample has around 120,000 clones; roughly 83% occur once, and the top ten carry 4.5% to 6%. Sequenced material: PBMCs. This TCR came from a man aged 18 to 35 in good health and CMV-seronegative. J is TRBJ2-7 and V is TRBV2; 7 bases agree with TRBD1. CDR3 DNA sequence: TGTGCCAGCACTAAAGACAGGGCCGACTCCTACGAGCAGTACTTC. This encodes CASTKDRADSYEQYF. The full variable domain, rest sourced from reference TRBV2 and TRBJ2-7, is EPEVTQTPSHQVTQMGQEVILRCVPISNHLYFYWYRQILGQKVEFLVSFYNNEISEKSEIFDDQFSVERPDGSNFTLKIRSTKLEDSAMYFCASTKDRADSYEQYFGPGTRLTVT.